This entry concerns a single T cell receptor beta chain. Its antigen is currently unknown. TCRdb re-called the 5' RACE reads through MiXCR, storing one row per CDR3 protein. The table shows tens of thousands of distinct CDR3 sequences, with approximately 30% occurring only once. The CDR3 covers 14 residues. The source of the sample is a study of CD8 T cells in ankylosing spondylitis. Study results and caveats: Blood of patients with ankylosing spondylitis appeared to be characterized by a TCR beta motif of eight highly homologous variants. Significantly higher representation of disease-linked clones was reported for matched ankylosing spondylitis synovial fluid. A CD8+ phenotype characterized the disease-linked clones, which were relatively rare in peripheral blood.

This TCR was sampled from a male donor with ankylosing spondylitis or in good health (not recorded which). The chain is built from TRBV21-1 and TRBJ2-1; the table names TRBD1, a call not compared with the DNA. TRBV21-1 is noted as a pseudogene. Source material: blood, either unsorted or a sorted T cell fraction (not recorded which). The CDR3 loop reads CASSKRAGRVRQFF. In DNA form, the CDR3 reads TGTGCCAGCAGCAAAAGGGCTGGCAGGGTGAGGCAGTTCTTC.